This TCR beta chain is from a study of shared clonotypes between healthy human individuals (dated by TCRdb to 2019 to 2021). Context from the whole study: The cohort comprised two women and a few men aged 18 to 49 years. For each donor, three plates each were used for CD4 naive and CD4 memory, two plates were used for CD8 naive, and one plate was used for CD8 memory. To estimate repertoire size and how much clonotypes are shared between individuals, the study performed deep sequencing of blood TCR repertoires from a few healthy adults. Libraries were prepared and TCR repertoires were sequenced by different laboratories using diverse techniques, in order to increase sequencing depth and limit assay-specific biases. Per donor, leukapheresis produced somewhere between about 0.94 and 9.5 billion PBMCs.

TCR CDR3 regions were amplified from genomic DNA by multiplex PCR using the deep immunoSEQ assay. Extracted genomic DNA from each cell subset was spread evenly across all wells of several immunoSEQ 96-well plates, with each plate serving as a replicate. For sorted subsets, each replicate PCR was loaded with 200 ng genomic DNA, equivalent to 25,000 to 35,000 T cell genomes. Purified libraries were measured with a Qubit 3.0 fluorometer, size-checked on a Bioanalyzer 2100, and measured again with the KAPA Library Quantification kit. A separate single-read 150-cycle Illumina NextSeq 550 flow cell was used to sequence each immunoSEQ 96-well plate. The original methods were these. The immunoSEQ output contained only junctional sequences without quality scores, so filtering could not match that applied to full-length reads. To assign V/J genes and CDR3, sequences were annotated using PyIR, a Python wrapper for IgBLAST v1.9, with IMGT germline references. Reads were filtered out if the reads had weak V/J assignments (E-value above 1e-6), no CDR3, stop codons, out-of-frame junctions, or ambiguous translated residues. V3J clonotypes were defined as sequences sharing an identical inferred V gene, J gene, and CDR3 amino acid sequence. Percentage overlap between repertoires was computed as shared unique clonotypes divided by the size of the smaller repertoire. Richness of each repertoire was evaluated using RTK rarefaction, the Chao1 estimator, and Recon v2.1 estimates of unobserved clonotypes. OLGA was used to compute generation probabilities for all TCRbeta clonotypes that the gDNA method yielded from a few donors. TCRdb provides this immuneACCESS table in a form limited to in-frame rearrangements. Some clones are lacking; in checked studies, under half of them reflect an unresolved V gene, and why the rest are absent is not known. Clone size and V and J calls were adopted from that table, with D and trimming inferred from the DNA. This sample gives over a million clones in total; around 74% of them show up just once. 1.2% to 1.5% of the sample lies in the top ten.

Beyond this particular receptor, the publication reports: Rarefaction of sorted-subset datasets indicated incomplete sequencing despite the large sequencing depth. Sharing across a few donors was observed for 4.5% to 6.5% of naive CD4, about 3.2% of naive CD8, 2% to 2.5% of memory CD4, and roughly 0.4% of memory CD8 clonotypes. Naive subsets generally had larger estimated clonotype richness than memory subsets. Sampling was restricted to blood, and TCR repertoires in tissues likely differ from the TCR repertoires found in blood. Compared with non-shared clonotypes, the clonotypes found in all four sorted-subset donors had higher generation probabilities. Based on pairwise subsampling, the degree of clonotype sharing among donors was expected to be affected by sequencing depth. The genetic and exposure-history diversity represented was limited by the small number of donors.

This clone showed up just a few times. Which antigen it targets is not known. One base away there is no much larger clone; base qualities are not given. The donors were healthy, HIV-negative adults with no recently reported acute infections or vaccinations. Every donor was a Caucasian adult living in Nashville, Tennessee, USA. CD4+ T cells were enriched through magnetic negative selection, after which naive cells were positively selected on CD45RA and the remaining negative fraction served as the memory subset. Blood was obtained by leukapheresis, after which PBMCs were separated by Ficoll-Histopaque density gradient centrifugation and cryopreserved in liquid nitrogen vapor phase. Purity and quantity of every magnetically sorted T cell population were checked by analytical flow cytometry. Genomic DNA was isolated from each sorted fraction and quantified by UV absorbance on a Nanodrop 2000c. Here V drops 1 base and J drops 3 bases, and the junction holds 8 bases not matched to any gene. According to the germline V gene, CDR1 reads MGHRA and CDR2 reads YSYEKL. The CDR3 sequence holds 16 residues, the cysteine and phenylalanine included. Only the CDR3 part of the read is kept: 48 bases, read in frame from the first base.

The V gene is TRBV4-1 and the J gene is TRBJ2-7; TRBD2 fits 8 bases in the junction. Sequencing was done on a sample of memory CD4+ T cells sorted from blood. The sample's cell subset or site, from its label and the paper: CD45RA-negative fraction. The receptor was derived from a man aged 18 to 30 in good health. The DNA reads TGCGCCAGCAGCCAAGGGGGGCTAGCGGGCAGCTACGAGCAGTACTTC. It translates to CASSQGGLAGSYEQYF.